What follows are 9 T cell receptor beta chains derived from one specimen sequenced in a study of OX40 agonist ivuxolimab in advanced cancers. TCRdb keeps only in-frame clones here, not all; method: immunoSEQ multiplex PCR. The table shows 20,000 or so clones, with around 82% occurring only once. Sample: CD4+ or CD8+ T cells sorted from blood, taken in a trial of the OX40 agonist ivuxolimab. These receptors all come from an adult with an advanced solid tumor such as melanoma, head and neck, liver or kidney cancer.

The chain joins TRBV30 to TRBJ2-1, with TRBD1 matching over 7 bases. The germline V gene encodes CDR1 GTSNPN and CDR2 SVGIG (reference sequence). This CDR3 is 15 amino acids long. V lost 5 bases, J lost 3 bases, and 10 bases stayed unmatched. The CDR3 reads CAWRKPGQNYNEQFF. Here the CDR3 DNA reads TGTGCCTGGCGGAAGCCGGGACAGAACTACAATGAGCAGTTCTTC. Variable domain in full (rest from reference TRBV30 and TRBJ2-1): SQTIHQWPATLVQPVGSPLSLECTVEGTSNPNLYWYRQAAGRGLQLLFYSVGIGQISSEVPQNLSASRPQDRQFILSSKKLLLSDSGFYLCAWRKPGQNYNEQFFGPGTRLTVL.

This sequence joins TRBV5-5 and TRBJ2-5; D uncertain. CDR3 length: 16 residues. The V end lost 2 bases, the J end lost 2 bases, and 16 bases lay between the germline ends. The germline V gene has CDR1 SGHKS and CDR2 YYEKEE (reference sequence). Here the CDR3 reads CASSFMPWIAQETQYF. The CDR3 DNA is TGTGCCAGCAGCTTTATGCCCTGGATTGCTCAAGAGACCCAGTACTTC.

The gene calls are TRBV7-3 and TRBJ2-1; 15 bases agree with TRBD2. The CDR3 sequence is 18 residues long. The V and J ends lost 5 bases and 4 bases, in that order; junction bases with no gene match: 9. Per germline, CDR1 SGHTA and CDR2 FQGTGA. The CDR3 DNA reads as TGTGCCAGCAGCCCTCTGGGACTAGCGGGAGGAGGGTACAATGAGCAGTTCTTC. Translating it yields CASSPLGLAGGGYNEQFF.

This clone was found once. The chain employs TRBV11-2 and TRBJ2-1; D may be TRBD1 (6 bases). Germline CDR1 SGHAT, CDR2 FQNNGV. The CDR3 is 16 residues long. Trimming removed 5 bases at V and 2 bases at J, with 16 bases between. This CDR3 is CASSRTAPVTYNEQFF. DNA of the CDR3: TGTGCCAGCAGCCGGACAGCGCCCGTCACCTACAATGAGCAGTTCTTC.

The chain has TRBV6-5 and TRBJ2-3, with D hard to call. The germline V gene encodes CDR1 MNHEY and CDR2 SVGAGI. CDR3 length equals 15 residues. V lost 6 bases and J lost 3, with 16 bases in between. Written as DNA, the CDR3 is TGTGCCAGCAGGTCGACACCGGACCTGACAGATACGCAGTATTTT. This translates into CASRSTPDLTDTQYF.

The V call is TRBV11-2, the J call TRBJ1-1; D gene ambiguous. Trimming shortened V by 5 bases and J by 11 bases, and 21 bases separated the two germline ends. The CDR3 length is 14 residues. Germline V gives CDR1 SGHAT, CDR2 FQNNGV. The CDR3 here is CASSAVREGLGAFF. The CDR3 DNA reads TGTGCCAGCAGCGCTGTGAGAGAAGGCTTAGGGGCTTTCTTT. Combining the CDR3 with reference TRBV11-2 and TRBJ1-1 gives the whole variable domain EAGVAQSPRYKIIEKRQSVAFWCNPISGHATLYWYQQILGQGPKLLIQFQNNGVVDDSQLPKDRFSAERLKGVDSTLKIQPAKLEDSAVYLCASSAVREGLGAFFGQGTRLTVV.

This clone has just a few counts. The CDR3 is CASSFYGNTIYF. CDR3 bases: TGTGCCAGCAGCTTCTATGGAAACACCATATATTTT. The chain uses TRBV7-2 and TRBJ1-3; D is undetermined. Germline V gene sequence: CDR1 SGHTA, CDR2 FQGNSA. The V end lost 3 bases, the J end lost 3 bases, and 3 bases lay between the germline ends. The CDR3 runs to 12 residues.

The rearrangement uses TRBV9 and TRBJ2-3; no reliable D call. The germline V gene encodes CDR1 SGDLS and CDR2 YYNGEE. V lost 0 bases and J lost 1, with 15 bases in between. The CDR3 is made up of 17 amino acids. This CDR3 is CASSVGVRLVGTDTQYF. The CDR3 DNA reads as TGTGCCAGCAGCGTAGGGGTCCGGTTGGTGGGCACAGATACGCAGTATTTT.

V usage is TRBV7-2 and J usage is TRBJ2-3, with 7 bases lining up with TRBD2. The CDR3 extends over 16 amino acids. Germline assignment: CDR1 SGHTA and CDR2 FQGNSA. The V gene end was trimmed by 5 bases and the J gene end by 1 base; junction bases not matched to a gene: 9. CDR3 protein: CASSLDMGGGTDTQYF. CDR3 DNA: TGTGCCAGCAGCCTGGATATGGGGGGGGGCACAGATACGCAGTATTTT.